Following are 22 T cell receptor beta chains from one sample sequenced in a study of cytomegalovirus exposure and HLA in healthy donors. Both 60 Vbeta primers and 13 Jbeta primers went into the PCR. The repertoire was sequenced with immunoSEQ multiplex PCR; TCRdb's copy has only in-frame clones and lacks some. The repertoire holds 120,000 or so clones, with 82% as singletons. Material: PBMCs. The receptor set was obtained from a male donor in good health and CMV-seropositive.

The rearrangement links TRBV6-4 to TRBJ1-5, with D perhaps TRBD1 (5 bases). V was shortened by 4 bases and J by 2 bases, with 6 bases between the two germline ends. The germline gives CDR1 MRHNA, CDR2 SNTAGT. The CDR3 loop spans 13 amino acids. The CDR3 loop is CASSGQRNQPQHF. CDR3 nucleotides: TGTGCCAGCAGTGGACAGCGCAATCAGCCCCAGCATTTT.

V gene TRBV23-1 combines with J gene TRBJ1-5; 7 bases are a match to TRBD1. TRBV23-1 is noted as an ORF with a role that remains uncertain. J was trimmed by 11 bases and V by 4 bases; bases with no gene match: 11. This CDR3 spans 14 amino acids. CDR3 in amino acids: CASSRRQGKTAQHF. In DNA form, the CDR3 reads TGCGCCAGCAGTCGCCGACAGGGCAAAACGGCCCAGCATTTT.

This clone was seen a few times. The chain has TRBV11-2 and TRBJ2-3; no clear D gene. This CDR3 is built from 12 residues. Trimming cost V 3 bases and J 5 bases, with 6 bases left between them. Germline CDR1 SGHAT, CDR2 FQNNGV. CDR3 sequence reads: CASSFLRDTQYF. The CDR3 DNA is TGTGCCAGCAGCTTCCTCCGAGATACGCAGTATTTT.

This clone has only one observation. The J gene is TRBJ2-1, the V gene TRBV11-3; 9 nucleotides align to TRBD2. Germline assignment: CDR1 SGHNT and CDR2 YENEEA. CDR3 size: 15 residues. The V and J ends lost 5 bases and 5 bases, in that order; junction bases with no gene match: 7. In DNA, the CDR3 is TGTGCCAGCAGCCCTGCTGCGGGAGGGCACAATGAGCAGTTCTTC. The encoded protein is CASSPAAGGHNEQFF.

This sequence joins TRBV25-1 and TRBJ1-2; TRBD1 might be the D (5 bases). The V gene lost 6 bases and the J gene lost 8 bases, with 13 bases spanning the gap. CDR1 and CDR2 (germline): MGHDK, SYGVNS. The CDR3 length is 12 residues. CDR3 amino acids: CASRSTGAGYTF. In nucleotides, the CDR3 is TGTGCCAGCAGGTCTACAGGTGCGGGCTACACCTTC.

The genes are TRBV6-6 and TRBJ1-6, with 12 nucleotides matching TRBD1. CDR3 length equals 16 residues. J gave up 7 bases and V 11 bases, and 12 bases lay outside the gene matches. Germline V gene sequence: CDR1 MNHNY, CDR2 SVGAGI (reference sequence). In nucleotides, the CDR3 is TGTGCCGGTGGGACCGGGACAGGGGGCTTCAATTCACCCCTCCACTTT. Protein: CAGGTGTGGFNSPLHF.

This chain links TRBV10-3 with TRBJ1-3; D is unclear. CDR3 length: 14 amino acids. Trimming left V 6 bases short and J 0 bases short, with 9 bases between. Germline V CDR1 and CDR2: ENHRY, SYGVKD. The CDR3 coding sequence is TGTGCCATCAGCACCGCAGTCTCTGGAAACACCATATATTTT. This codes for CAISTAVSGNTIYF.

The rearrangement joins TRBV28 to TRBJ2-1; TRBD2 agrees at 12 bases. Germline trimming cut 5 bases from V and 0 bases from J; bases unmatched to any gene: 8. The CDR3 has 18 residues. Per germline, CDR1 MDHEN and CDR2 SYDVKM. CDR3 sequence: CASSPTSGRVSSYNEQFF. CDR3 DNA sequence: TGTGCCAGCAGTCCGACTAGCGGGAGAGTGAGCTCCTACAATGAGCAGTTCTTC.

In nucleotides, the CDR3 is TGTGCCAGCAGTTCCCAGGGACAGGGGCCAGATACGCAGTATTTT. Its translation: CASSSQGQGPDTQYF. The V and J genes are TRBV28 and TRBJ2-3, with TRBD1 matching 10 bases. This CDR3 spans 15 amino acids. With 4 bases clipped from V and 4 bases from J, the junction kept 5 bases outside the gene matches. Germline values: CDR1 MDHEN, CDR2 SYDVKM.

This chain connects TRBV27 to TRBJ2-5; 7 nucleotides line up with TRBD2. V dropped 4 bases and J dropped 4; count of bases not matched to a gene: 6. Per the germline V gene, CDR1 is MNHEY and CDR2 is SMNVEV (reference sequence). The CDR3 length is 14 residues. CDR3 bases: TGTGCCAGCAGTTGGGAGGGGACCCGAGAGACCCAGTACTTC. As protein: CASSWEGTRETQYF.

The chain joins TRBV27 to TRBJ2-1; D unclear. V gave up 3 bases and J gave up 2 bases, with 11 bases separating them. Germline CDR1 and CDR2: MNHEY and SMNVEV (reference sequence). This CDR3 is built from 15 residues. The CDR3 here is CASSFKRWAYNEQFF. For the CDR3, the DNA is TGTGCCAGCAGTTTTAAGAGGTGGGCCTACAATGAGCAGTTCTTC.

The J gene is TRBJ1-4, the V gene TRBV19; TRBD1 matches 9 bases. This CDR3 has 15 amino acids. Trimming cost V 3 bases and J 8 bases; bases outside gene matches: 7. From germline, CDR1 is LNHDA and CDR2 SQIVND (reference sequence). CDR3 loop: CASSITGQGSEKLFF. DNA for the CDR3: TGTGCCAGTAGTATCACGGGACAGGGATCAGAAAAACTGTTTTTT.

This clone came up a few times. J is TRBJ2-7 and V is TRBV7-9; TRBD2 matches 10 bases. J was trimmed by 6 bases and V by 5 bases; bases with no gene match: 7. The CDR3 is 14 residues long. Germline values: CDR1 SEHNR, CDR2 FQNEAQ (reference sequence). CDR3 nucleotide sequence: TGTGCCAGCAGCCTCCGGCTAGCGGGAGTCGAGCAGTACTTC. It translates to CASSLRLAGVEQYF. The variable domain in full, completed from reference TRBV7-9 and TRBJ2-7, reads DTGVSQNPRHKITKRGQNVTFRCDPISEHNRLYWYRQTLGQGPEFLTYFQNEAQLEKSRLLSDRFSAERPKGSFSTLEIQRTEQGDSAMYLCASSLRLAGVEQYFGPGTRLTVT.

V and J are TRBV4-2 and TRBJ1-1; D is unresolved. Trimming shortened V by 7 bases and J by 1 base, and 10 bases separated the two germline ends. This CDR3 region has 13 residues. Per the germline V gene, CDR1 is LGHNA and CDR2 is YNFKEQ. The DNA for the CDR3 is TGTGCCAGCATTCGGGAGGGGAACACTGAAGCTTTCTTT. Translated: CASIREGNTEAFF.

V gene TRBV7-2 combines with J gene TRBJ2-5; 7 bases are shared with TRBD2. CDR3 size: 14 residues. With V trimmed by 6 bases and J by 4 bases, 8 bases remained unmatched. Germline V lookup: CDR1 SGHTA, CDR2 FQGNSA. DNA for the CDR3: TGTGCCAGCAGTCCTATAGGGAGGGGAGAGACCCAGTACTTC. Translated, it gives CASSPIGRGETQYF.

The chain uses TRBV9 and TRBJ2-3; no definite D call. The CDR3 has 13 amino acids. Germline-derived CDR1 and CDR2 are SGDLS and YYNGEE. V gave up 0 bases and J gave up 4 bases, with 6 bases separating them. The CDR3 coding sequence is TGTGCCAGCAGCGTAGTCCCTTCAGATACGCAGTATTTT. This codes for CASSVVPSDTQYF.

V gene TRBV7-8 combines with J gene TRBJ2-5; possibly TRBD2 for D (6 bases). The V and J ends lost 5 bases and 5 bases respectively, with 21 bases between them. Germline CDR1 and CDR2: SGHVS and FQNEAQ. The CDR3 has 16 amino acids. The DNA for the CDR3 is TGTGCCAGCAGCCCGCAGTATACGGGCGGGAAGGAGACCCAGTACTTC. Translation gives CASSPQYTGGKETQYF.

CDR3 region: CASSLGTLPETQYF. The CDR3 DNA reads TGTGCCAGCAGCTTGGGAACTCTACCCGAGACCCAGTACTTC. This chain connects TRBV5-6 to TRBJ2-5; no clear D gene. Germline-derived CDR1 and CDR2 are SGHDT and YYEEEE. Deletions cut 0 bases from V and 5 bases from J, with 11 bases between. This CDR3 has 14 residues.

This chain uses TRBV7-2 with TRBJ1-5; D ambiguous. This CDR3 region has 13 residues. The V and J ends lost 5 bases and 0 bases respectively, with 5 bases between them. Germline V CDR1 and CDR2: SGHTA, FQGNSA. The CDR3 loop is CASSTYSNQPQHF. The CDR3 region has the DNA TGTGCCAGCAGCACATATAGCAATCAGCCCCAGCATTTT.

The CDR3 here is CASRSPGTASYEQYF. The CDR3 DNA sequence: TGTGCCAGCAGAAGTCCCGGGACAGCCTCCTACGAGCAGTACTTC. V is TRBV27 and J is TRBJ2-7; 7 bases map to TRBD1. The CDR3 runs to 15 residues. Germline V gene data show CDR1 as MNHEY and CDR2 as SMNVEV (reference sequence). V trimming: 6 bases; J trimming: 0 bases; junction bases outside the gene matches: 8.

The gene calls are TRBV19 and TRBJ2-7, with D possibly matching TRBD2 (5 bases). CDR3 length: 14 amino acids. Germline CDR1 and CDR2: LNHDA and SQIVND (reference sequence). The V end was cut by 3 bases, the J end by 2 bases, with 11 bases between. CDR3 sequence (DNA): TGTGCCAGTAGTATCCTAGCCGGGACCTACGAGCAGTACTTC. It is translated as CASSILAGTYEQYF.

The genes are TRBV6-4 and TRBJ2-3; D perhaps matches TRBD2 (5 bases). The V end lost 3 bases, the J end lost 1 base, and 8 bases lay between the germline ends. CDR3 length: 14 residues. Germline V lookup: CDR1 MRHNA, CDR2 SNTAGT. The CDR3 coding sequence is TGTGCCAGCAGTGAGGACTGGGGCACAGATACGCAGTATTTT. Protein sequence: CASSEDWGTDTQYF.